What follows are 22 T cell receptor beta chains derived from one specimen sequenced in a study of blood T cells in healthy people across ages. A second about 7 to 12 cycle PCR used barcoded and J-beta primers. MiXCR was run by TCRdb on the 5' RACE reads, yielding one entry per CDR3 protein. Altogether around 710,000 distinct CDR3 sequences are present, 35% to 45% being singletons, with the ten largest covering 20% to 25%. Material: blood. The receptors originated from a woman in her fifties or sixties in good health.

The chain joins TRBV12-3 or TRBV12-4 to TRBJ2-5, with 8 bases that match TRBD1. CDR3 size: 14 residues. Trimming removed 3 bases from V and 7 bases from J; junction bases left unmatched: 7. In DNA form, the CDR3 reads TGTGCCAGCAGTTTGGGCCAGGGGGCTGGGACCCAGTACTTC. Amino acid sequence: CASSLGQGAGTQYF.

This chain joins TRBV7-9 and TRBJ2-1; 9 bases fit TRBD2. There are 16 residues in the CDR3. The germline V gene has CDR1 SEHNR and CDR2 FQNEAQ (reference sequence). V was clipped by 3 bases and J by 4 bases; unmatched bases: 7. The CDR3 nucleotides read TGTGCCAGCAGCTTCAGAGTAGCGGGGGCTTACAATGAGCAGTTCTTC. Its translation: CASSFRVAGAYNEQFF.

The CDR3 sequence: CASSWSAGGADTQYF. In DNA, the CDR3 is TGTGCCAGCAGCTGGTCAGCGGGAGGTGCAGATACGCAGTATTTT. The chain links TRBV5-4 to TRBJ2-3, with 9 nucleotides matching TRBD2. This CDR3 has 15 residues. CDR1 SGHNT and CDR2 YYREEE come from the germline V gene (reference sequence). The V segment lost 3 bases and the J segment 4 bases; nucleotides outside the gene matches: 6.

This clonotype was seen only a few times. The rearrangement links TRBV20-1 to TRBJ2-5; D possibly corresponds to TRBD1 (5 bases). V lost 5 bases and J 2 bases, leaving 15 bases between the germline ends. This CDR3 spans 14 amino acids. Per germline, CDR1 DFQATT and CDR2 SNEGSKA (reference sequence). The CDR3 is CSARSRAHQETQYF. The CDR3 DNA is TGCAGTGCTCGGAGCAGGGCCCATCAAGAGACCCAGTACTTC.

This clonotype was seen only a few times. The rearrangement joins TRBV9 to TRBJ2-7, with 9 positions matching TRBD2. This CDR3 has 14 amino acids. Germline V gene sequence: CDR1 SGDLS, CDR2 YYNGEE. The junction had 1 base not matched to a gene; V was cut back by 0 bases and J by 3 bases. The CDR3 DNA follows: TGTGCCAGCAGCGTAGGCGGGGGGGACTACGAGCAGTACTTC. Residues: CASSVGGGDYEQYF.

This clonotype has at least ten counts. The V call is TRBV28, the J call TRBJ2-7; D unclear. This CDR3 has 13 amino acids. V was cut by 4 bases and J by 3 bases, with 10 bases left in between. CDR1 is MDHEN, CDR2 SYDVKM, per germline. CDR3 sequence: CASSSAPLYEQYF. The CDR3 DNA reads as TGTGCCAGCAGTTCCGCCCCCCTCTACGAGCAGTACTTC.

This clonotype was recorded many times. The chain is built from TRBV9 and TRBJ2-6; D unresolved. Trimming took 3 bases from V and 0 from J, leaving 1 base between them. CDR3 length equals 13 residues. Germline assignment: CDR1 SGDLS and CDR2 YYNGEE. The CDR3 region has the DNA TGTGCCAGCAGCGCCTCTGGGGCCAACGTCCTGACTTTC. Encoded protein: CASSASGANVLTF.

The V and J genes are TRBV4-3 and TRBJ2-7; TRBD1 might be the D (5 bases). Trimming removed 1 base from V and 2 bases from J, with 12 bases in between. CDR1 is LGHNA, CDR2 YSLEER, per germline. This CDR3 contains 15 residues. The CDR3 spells CASSQGQGLAYEQYF. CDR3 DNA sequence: TGCGCCAGCAGCCAAGGCCAGGGCCTCGCCTACGAGCAGTACTTC.

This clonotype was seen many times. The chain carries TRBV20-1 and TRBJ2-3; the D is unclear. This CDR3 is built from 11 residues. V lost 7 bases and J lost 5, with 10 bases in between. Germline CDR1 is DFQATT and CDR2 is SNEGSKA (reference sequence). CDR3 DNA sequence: TGCAGTGGTAATCGACTAGATACGCAGTATTTT. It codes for CSGNRLDTQYF.

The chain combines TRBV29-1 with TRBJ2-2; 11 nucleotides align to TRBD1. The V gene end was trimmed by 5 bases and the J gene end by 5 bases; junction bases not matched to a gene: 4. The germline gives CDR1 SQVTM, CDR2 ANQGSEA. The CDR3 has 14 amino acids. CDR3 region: CSVRTGGVTGELFF. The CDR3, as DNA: TGCAGCGTTAGGACAGGGGGCGTTACCGGGGAGCTGTTTTTT.

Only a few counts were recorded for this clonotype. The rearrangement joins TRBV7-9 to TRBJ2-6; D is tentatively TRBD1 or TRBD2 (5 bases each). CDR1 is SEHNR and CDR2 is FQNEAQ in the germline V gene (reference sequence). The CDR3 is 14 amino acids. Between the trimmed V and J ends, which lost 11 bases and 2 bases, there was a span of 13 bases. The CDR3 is CAQGVGAGANVLTF. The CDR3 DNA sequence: TGTGCCCAGGGTGTGGGGGCTGGGGCCAACGTCCTGACTTTC. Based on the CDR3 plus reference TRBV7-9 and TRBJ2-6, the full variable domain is DTGVSQNPRHKITKRGQNVTFRCDPISEHNRLYWYRQTLGQGPEFLTYFQNEAQLEKSRLLSDRFSAERPKGSFSTLEIQRTEQGDSAMYLCAQGVGAGANVLTFGAGSRLTVL.

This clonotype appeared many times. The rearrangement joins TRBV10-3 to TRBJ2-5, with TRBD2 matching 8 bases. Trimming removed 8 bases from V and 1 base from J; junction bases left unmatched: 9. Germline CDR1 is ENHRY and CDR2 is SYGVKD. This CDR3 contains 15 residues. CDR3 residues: CAIGWEREFQETQYF. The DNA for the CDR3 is TGTGCCATCGGGTGGGAGCGGGAGTTCCAAGAGACCCAGTACTTC.

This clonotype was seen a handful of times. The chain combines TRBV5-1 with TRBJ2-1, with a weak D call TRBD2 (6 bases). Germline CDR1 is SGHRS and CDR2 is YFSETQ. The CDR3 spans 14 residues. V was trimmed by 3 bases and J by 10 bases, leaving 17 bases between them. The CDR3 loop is CASSSTGGAHEQFF. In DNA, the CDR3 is TGCGCCAGCAGCTCGACTGGAGGGGCACACGAGCAGTTCTTC.

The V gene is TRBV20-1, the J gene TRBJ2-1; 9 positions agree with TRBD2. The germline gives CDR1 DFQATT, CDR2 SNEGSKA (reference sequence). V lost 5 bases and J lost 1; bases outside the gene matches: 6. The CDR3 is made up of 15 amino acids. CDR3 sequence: CSASFSGSSYNEQFF. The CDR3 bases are TGCAGTGCTTCCTTTAGCGGGAGTTCCTACAATGAGCAGTTCTTC.

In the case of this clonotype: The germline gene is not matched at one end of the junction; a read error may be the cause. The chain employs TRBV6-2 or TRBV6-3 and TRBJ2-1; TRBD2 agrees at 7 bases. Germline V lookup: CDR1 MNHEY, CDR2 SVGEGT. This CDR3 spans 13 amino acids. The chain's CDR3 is CASRTLLAQEQFF. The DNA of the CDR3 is TGTGCTAGCAGAACATTACTAGCGCAAGAGCAGTTCTTC.

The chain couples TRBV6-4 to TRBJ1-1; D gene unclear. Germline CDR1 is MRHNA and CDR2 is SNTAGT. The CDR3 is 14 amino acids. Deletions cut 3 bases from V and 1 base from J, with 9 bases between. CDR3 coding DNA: TGTGCCAGCAGTGAATTTCCGGGGAACACTGAAGCTTTCTTT. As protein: CASSEFPGNTEAFF.

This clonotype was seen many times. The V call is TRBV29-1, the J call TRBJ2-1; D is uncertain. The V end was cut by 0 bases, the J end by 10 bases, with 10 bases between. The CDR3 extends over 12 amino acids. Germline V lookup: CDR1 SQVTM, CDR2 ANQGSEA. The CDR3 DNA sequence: TGCAGCGTTGAAGATAGTAAGTGGGAGCAGTTCTTC. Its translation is CSVEDSKWEQFF.

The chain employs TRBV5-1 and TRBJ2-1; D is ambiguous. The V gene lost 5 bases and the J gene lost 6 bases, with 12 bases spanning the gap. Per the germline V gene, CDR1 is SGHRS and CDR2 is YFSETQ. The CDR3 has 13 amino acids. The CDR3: CASREPTLNEQFF. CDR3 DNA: TGCGCCAGCAGGGAGCCTACTCTCAATGAGCAGTTCTTC.

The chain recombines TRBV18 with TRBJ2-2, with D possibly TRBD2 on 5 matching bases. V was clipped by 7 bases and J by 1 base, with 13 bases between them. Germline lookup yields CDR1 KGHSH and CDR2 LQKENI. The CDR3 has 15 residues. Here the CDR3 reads CASLREPLNTGELFF. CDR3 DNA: TGTGCCAGCTTACGGGAACCCCTGAACACCGGGGAGCTGTTTTTT.

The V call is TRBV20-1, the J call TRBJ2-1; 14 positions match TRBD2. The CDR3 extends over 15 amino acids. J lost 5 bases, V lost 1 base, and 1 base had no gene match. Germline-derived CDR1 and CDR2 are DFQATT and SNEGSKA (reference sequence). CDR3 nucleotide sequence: TGCAGTGCTAGAGGGGGACTAGCGGGAGACAATGAGCAGTTCTTC. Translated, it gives CSARGGLAGDNEQFF.

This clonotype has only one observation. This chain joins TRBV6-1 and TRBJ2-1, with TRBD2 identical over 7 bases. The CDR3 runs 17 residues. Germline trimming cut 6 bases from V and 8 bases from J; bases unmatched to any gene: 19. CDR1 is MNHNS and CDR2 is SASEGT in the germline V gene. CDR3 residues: CASSFSGTKSRMHEQFF. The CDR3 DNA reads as TGTGCCAGCAGCTTTTCCGGGACTAAGAGTAGGATGCATGAGCAGTTCTTC.

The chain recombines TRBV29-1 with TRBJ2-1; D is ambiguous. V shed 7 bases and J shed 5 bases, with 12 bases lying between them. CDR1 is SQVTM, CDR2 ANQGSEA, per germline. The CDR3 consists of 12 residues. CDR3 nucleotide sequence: TGCAGCGGGTCACCGTTAGACAATGAGCAGTTCTTC. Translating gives CSGSPLDNEQFF.